This T cell receptor (beta chain) was observed in a study of blood T cell repertoires in COVID-19. Measured with immunoSEQ multiplex PCR; TCRdb has only the in-frame clones, and not every one. The table includes roughly 81,000 clones, 85% to 90% detected once. CDR1 is SGDLS, CDR2 YYNGEE, per germline. V lost 3 bases to trimming and J lost 7 bases, with 11 bases between them. This CDR3 contains 13 residues. The sequenced sample consisted of peripheral blood. The receptor comes from a man aged 35-49 years with acute or convalescent COVID-19. The chain has TRBV9 and TRBJ2-1; possible D gene TRBD2, 5 bases. The DNA for the CDR3 is TGTGCCAGCAGCGGGACTCGCAAGAATGAGCAGTTCTTC. Translated: CASSGTRKNEQFF.